This TCR beta chain was retrieved from a study of T cell repertoires in cytomegalovirus infection (dated by TCRdb to between 2018 and 2020). With respect to the entire study: Recently identified HLA-C-restricted CMV epitopes, whose presentation resists viral immunomodulation, were targeted by peptide stimulations together with well-studied HLA-B-restricted epitopes. The HLA type of each donor mattered for the analysis, because public TCR beta signatures pointed to carriage of CMV infection along with the matching HLA type.

This clonotype has ten or more counts. Its antigen remains undetermined. Base quality data are lacking; no much larger clone is found one base away. Overall results and qualifications from the work: The ex vivo response was dominated by HLA-C-restricted CMV-specific TCR beta clonotypes, which also provided the single most frequent clonotype in two of eight donors. In both this cohort and an independent cohort of 350 or so donors, the cumulative frequency of public TCR beta family members distinguished carriers of CMV infection plus the relevant HLA type.

From the cysteine up to the phenylalanine, the CDR3 has a length of 14 residues. Only the CDR3 DNA stays, 42 bases, in frame from base 1. Based on the germline V gene, the CDR1 and CDR2 sequences are SGHTA and FQGNSA. V sheds 3 bases and J sheds 2 bases, leaving 8 bases between their ends. The run used an Illumina HiSeq 1500. TCRdb took the public reads, trimmed them with fastp at Q25, ran MiXCR for clone calling and kept in-frame beta chains. Entries are consolidated by CDR3 protein sequence, retaining the most common genes and DNA. The sample profile shows more than 250,000 distinct CDR3 sequences; just under 25% of them were found once. The top ten clonotypes cover about an eighth of the sample. The treatment or condition label, read with the paper, signifies: in vitro stimulation with specific CMV peptide epitopes to enrich CMV-specific T cells.

Material: cultured PBMCs, obtained from culture after CMV antigen stimulation. The receptor was isolated from a human donor in good health (CMV status not recorded). Some clones in this sample may be carry-over from other donors' samples. The rearranged chain carries TRBV7-2 and TRBJ2-4; the D gene is perhaps TRBD1 or TRBD2, each of them matching over 6 bases. The bases read TGTGCCAGCAGCTTGCGGGACACCAAAAACATTCAGTACTTC. This codes for CASSLRDTKNIQYF.